The 8 T cell receptor beta chains below all came from one sample that was sequenced in a study of TIL therapy for anti-PD-1-resistant metastatic lung cancer. The libraries were made with immunoSEQ v3. The assay was immunoSEQ multiplex PCR, and TCRdb's table has in-frame clones only and misses some. The sample gives approximately 95,000 clones, about three fifths of which show up once; approximately 11% is in the top ten. As to time point: pre-treatment sample, taken before nivolumab and TIL therapy. Most excised metastases sampled were pleural nodules or supraclavicular lymph nodes. Specimen: tumor tissue, collected at baseline. These receptors all come from a person aged 25 to 80 with non-small cell lung cancer.

In its sample, this clone was seen a few times. The chain combines TRBV29-1 with TRBJ2-7, with TRBD1 as a possible D gene (6 bases). In germline, CDR1 is SQVTM, CDR2 ANQGSEA. CDR3 length: 14 residues. The germline V and J ends were trimmed by 6 bases and 0 bases, with 15 bases remaining between them. The CDR3 reads CSVMRQASSYEQYF. The CDR3 DNA reads as TGCAGCGTGATGAGACAGGCTAGCTCCTACGAGCAGTACTTC.

The rearrangement joins TRBV6-6 to TRBJ1-2; D uncertain. V was shortened by 6 bases and J by 8 bases, with 16 bases between the two germline ends. From germline, CDR1 is MNHNY and CDR2 SVGAGI (reference sequence). The CDR3 has 13 amino acids. For the CDR3, the DNA is TGTGCCAGCAGCGCCCCCTCCAAGAACGGCTACACCTTC. Protein product: CASSAPSKNGYTF.

This chain connects TRBV6-6 to TRBJ2-7; possibly TRBD1 for D (5 bases). V was clipped by 2 bases and J by 3 bases, with 8 bases between them. Germline V gives CDR1 MNHNY, CDR2 SVGAGI (reference sequence). This CDR3 contains 13 residues. CDR3 DNA: TGTGCCAGCAGTTACATGGGGCGCTACGAGCAGTACTTC. It codes for CASSYMGRYEQYF.

This clone was recorded only once. The rearrangement links TRBV19 to TRBJ2-2, with 8 bases matching TRBD2. There are 14 residues in the CDR3. The trim removed 6 bases at V and 7 bases at J, leaving 7 bases unmatched. Per germline, CDR1 LNHDA and CDR2 SQIVND (reference sequence). The CDR3 region has the DNA TGTGCCAGTAGCTATATTCTAGCGGGCGGGGAGCTGTTTTTT. This translates into CASSYILAGGELFF.

The gene calls are TRBV30 and TRBJ1-4; D is possibly TRBD1 (6 bases). V was shortened by 7 bases and J by 6 bases, with 15 bases between the two germline ends. This CDR3 has 13 residues. Germline V CDR1 and CDR2: GTSNPN, SVGIG (reference sequence). The chain's CDR3 is CAYRDTKDEKLFF. For the CDR3, the DNA is TGTGCCTACCGGGACACTAAGGATGAAAAACTGTTTTTT.

This clone was detected many times. V gene TRBV10-3 combines with J gene TRBJ2-1, with 10 bases matching TRBD1. The germline CDR1 and CDR2 sequences are ENHRY and SYGVKD. V was clipped by 6 bases and J by 4 bases; unmatched bases: 6. The CDR3 contains 15 residues. This CDR3 is CAISRTGGGYNEQFF. The CDR3 nucleotides read TGTGCCATCAGCCGGACAGGGGGTGGGTACAATGAGCAGTTCTTC.

This chain joins TRBV18 and TRBJ2-7, with D maybe TRBD2 (6 bases). CDR3 length: 13 residues. The V gene's germline CDR1 is KGHSH and CDR2 LQKENI. V was clipped by 6 bases and J by 0 bases, with 9 bases between them. CDR3 nucleotide sequence: TGTGCCAGCTCGCCCGGGAGCTCCTACGAGCAGTACTTC. As protein: CASSPGSSYEQYF.

This clone was observed once. V gene TRBV7-9 combines with J gene TRBJ2-1; tentative D call: TRBD2 (6 bases). CDR1 and CDR2 from the germline V gene are SEHNR and FQNEAQ (reference sequence). The V gene lost 3 bases and the J gene lost 0 bases, with 9 bases spanning the gap. The CDR3 spans 15 residues. The CDR3 reads CASSFGGSSYNEQFF. In DNA, the CDR3 is TGTGCCAGCAGCTTTGGAGGGAGCTCCTACAATGAGCAGTTCTTC. The full variable domain, completed using reference TRBV7-9 and TRBJ2-1, is DTGVSQNPRHKITKRGQNVTFRCDPISEHNRLYWYRQTLGQGPEFLTYFQNEAQLEKSRLLSDRFSAERPKGSFSTLEIQRTEQGDSAMYLCASSFGGSSYNEQFFGPGTRLTVL.